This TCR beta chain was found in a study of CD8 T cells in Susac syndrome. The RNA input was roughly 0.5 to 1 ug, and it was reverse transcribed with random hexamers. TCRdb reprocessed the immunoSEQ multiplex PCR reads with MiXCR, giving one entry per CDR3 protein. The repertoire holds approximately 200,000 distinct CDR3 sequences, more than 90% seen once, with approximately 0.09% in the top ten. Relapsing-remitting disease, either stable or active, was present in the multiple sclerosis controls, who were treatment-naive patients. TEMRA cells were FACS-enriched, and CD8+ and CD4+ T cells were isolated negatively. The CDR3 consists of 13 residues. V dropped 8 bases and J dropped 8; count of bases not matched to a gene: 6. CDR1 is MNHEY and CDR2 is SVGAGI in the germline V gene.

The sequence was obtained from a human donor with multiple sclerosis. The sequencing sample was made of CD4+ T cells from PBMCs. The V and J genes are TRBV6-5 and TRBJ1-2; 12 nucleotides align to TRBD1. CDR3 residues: CASRSGTGGGYTF. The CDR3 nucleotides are TGTGCCAGCCGCTCCGGGACAGGGGGCGGCTACACCTTC.